This entry is about one TCR beta chain. Its specificity is unknown. The data derive from a study of PD-1 blockade in mismatch repair-deficient tumors. In the study overall: Enrolled about 2013-2016, patients had progressing, pretreated mismatch repair-deficient cancers of 12 types. Findings and limits, study-wide: After pembrolizumab, tumor-resident clones rose rapidly, then generally contracted before radiologic responses.

The trim removed 2 bases at V and 5 bases at J, leaving 0 bases unmatched. The CDR3 extends over 15 amino acids. Germline lookup yields CDR1 MRHNA and CDR2 SNTAGT. TCR sequencing covered a few patients who responded to pembrolizumab. This table comes from immunoSEQ multiplex PCR, and its TCRdb copy is limited to in-frame clones, with some not included. The table includes approximately 16,000 clones, approximately 84% detected once. The receptor was derived from an adult with mismatch repair-deficient cancer. This chain links TRBV6-4 with TRBJ2-1, with 13 bases lining up with TRBD2. The sample consisted of PBMCs, taken before pembrolizumab treatment. The CDR3: CASSDGTSGNNEQFF. CDR3 sequence (DNA): TGTGCCAGCAGTGACGGGACTAGCGGGAACAATGAGCAGTTCTTC.